This T cell receptor beta chain stems from a study of T cell repertoires in cytomegalovirus infection. The CDR3 sequence is 13 residues long. V lost 5 bases and J 10 bases, leaving 13 bases between the germline ends. CDR1 and CDR2 from the germline V gene are KGHDR and SFDVKD. MiXCR was run by TCRdb on the reads, yielding one entry per CDR3 protein. The table records 450,000 to 550,000 distinct CDR3 sequences, 16% of them present only once. The chain carries TRBV24-1 and TRBJ2-2, with a tentative D call TRBD2 (5 bases). The sample comprised CD8+ T cells from PBMCs. The origin of this receptor is a human donor in good health (CMV status not recorded). Some clones in this sample may be carry-over from other donors' samples. This CDR3 is CATSVTPGSELFF. The CDR3 coding sequence is TGTGCCACCAGTGTCACACCGGGATCGGAGCTGTTTTTT.